A single sample is the source of the 18 T cell receptor beta chains below, sequenced in a study of OX40 agonist ivuxolimab in advanced cancers. To prepare the library, the immunoSEQ multiplex PCR assay was applied. Drawn from immuneACCESS, this table holds only the in-frame rearrangements with V and J called that TCRdb kept. Clones are partly lost; checked studies trace under half to an unresolved V gene and leave the rest unexplained. The sample contains about 79,000 clones, 92% of them found a single time. The ten largest clonotypes hold approximately 0.5% of the sample. The sample in question was CD4+ or CD8+ T cells sorted from blood, obtained in a trial of the OX40 agonist ivuxolimab. These receptors came from an adult with an advanced solid tumor such as melanoma, head and neck, liver or kidney cancer.

The CDR3 here is CASSPRLPQETQYF. CDR3 nucleotides: TGTGCCAGCTCACCACGACTACCCCAAGAGACCCAGTACTTC. The chain carries TRBV18 and TRBJ2-5, with a weak D call TRBD2 (5 bases). V gave up 1 base and J gave up 1 base, with 7 bases separating them. The length of the CDR3 is 14 residues. Germline V gene sequence: CDR1 KGHSH, CDR2 LQKENI.

The chain recombines TRBV14 with TRBJ2-3; D ambiguous. In germline, CDR1 is SGHDN, CDR2 FVKESK. The CDR3 totals 15 residues. The V end was cut by 1 base, the J end by 2 bases, with 10 bases between. CDR3 in amino acids: CASSQVASLTDTQYF. CDR3 DNA: TGTGCCAGCAGCCAAGTTGCATCCCTCACAGATACGCAGTATTTT.

V is TRBV18 and J is TRBJ2-1; 11 positions match TRBD2. Germline CDR1 reads KGHSH; CDR2 reads LQKENI. Losses at the gene ends were 2 bases for V and 4 bases for J; bases not matched to a gene: 4. This CDR3 is built from 16 residues. The DNA for the CDR3 is TGTGCCAGCTCACCAGGTCTAGCGGGAGGATACAATGAGCAGTTCTTC. Amino acids: CASSPGLAGGYNEQFF.

In this sample, this clone turned up once. Other DNA sequences of this sample code for an identical CDR3. V usage is TRBV19 and J usage is TRBJ2-7, with 8 bases lining up with TRBD2. This CDR3 is built from 15 residues. V was pared by 3 bases and J by 2 bases, with 6 bases of the junction left unmatched. Germline CDR1 LNHDA, CDR2 SQIVND (reference sequence). CDR3 amino acids: CASSIGTSGTYEQYF. In DNA, the CDR3 is TGTGCCAGTAGTATCGGAACTAGCGGAACCTACGAGCAGTACTTC.

This chain uses TRBV5-1 with TRBJ1-3; tentatively, D is TRBD1 (6 bases). V shed 4 bases and J shed 1 base, with 9 bases lying between them. This CDR3 is 14 amino acids long. Germline V gene data show CDR1 as SGHRS and CDR2 as YFSETQ. The CDR3 here is CASSRGQSGNTIYF. The CDR3 DNA sequence: TGCGCCAGCAGCCGAGGACAGTCTGGAAACACCATATATTTT.

The sample holds one count of this clone. This rearrangement joins TRBV7-2 to TRBJ2-3; D is ambiguous. The CDR3 has 13 amino acids. Trimming stripped 1 base from V and 5 bases from J, with 7 bases between. Per the germline V gene, CDR1 is SGHTA and CDR2 is FQGNSA. CDR3 nucleotide sequence: TGTGCCAGCAGCTTAGTCGCAGGAGATACGCAGTATTTT. Its protein product is CASSLVAGDTQYF.

The chain links TRBV11-1 to TRBJ1-5; D gene unclear. CDR3 size: 13 residues. V gave up 5 bases and J gave up 3 bases, with 8 bases separating them. Germline CDR1 reads SGHAT; CDR2 reads FQDESV (reference sequence). In DNA, the CDR3 is TGTGCCAGCAGCCCCCACGTCAATCAGCCCCAGCATTTT. It codes for CASSPHVNQPQHF.

The chain combines TRBV10-3 with TRBJ2-1; 13 bases are shared with TRBD2. Germline CDR1 ENHRY, CDR2 SYGVKD. The CDR3 spans 19 residues. Trimming took 0 bases from V and 8 from J; bases not matched to a gene: 13. CDR3 nucleotides: TGTGCCATCAGTGAGTCGATACTAGCGGGAGGGCCGAGGCCCCATGAGCAGTTCTTC. Translation: CAISESILAGGPRPHEQFF.

The chain carries TRBV6-1 and TRBJ1-2; D is ambiguous. The CDR3 contains 13 residues. The ends were cut back, 8 bases at V and 5 bases at J, with 15 bases in the middle. From germline, CDR1 is MNHNS and CDR2 SASEGT. This CDR3 is CASLFSPEYGYTF. The CDR3 DNA reads as TGTGCCAGCCTATTCAGTCCGGAGTATGGCTACACCTTC.

The gene calls are TRBV28 and TRBJ2-5; 8 bases align to TRBD1. Germline V gives CDR1 MDHEN, CDR2 SYDVKM. The CDR3 has 15 residues. The junction had 5 bases not matched to a gene; V was cut back by 3 bases and J by 2 bases. CDR3 loop: CASSFFRGRQETQYF. The CDR3 DNA is TGTGCCAGCAGTTTTTTCAGGGGGCGGCAAGAGACCCAGTACTTC.

This chain uses TRBV30 with TRBJ2-7; 10 nucleotides agree with TRBD1. V was pared by 4 bases and J by 4 bases, with 7 bases of the junction left unmatched. CDR1 is GTSNPN and CDR2 is SVGIG in the germline V gene (reference sequence). CDR3 length equals 14 residues. The CDR3 protein is CAWTKDRGPYEQYF. For the CDR3, the DNA is TGTGCCTGGACCAAAGACAGGGGGCCTTACGAGCAGTACTTC.

The chain is built from TRBV5-1 and TRBJ2-7; 11 bases align to TRBD1. Germline CDR1 reads SGHRS; CDR2 reads YFSETQ. J lost 3 bases, V lost 4 bases, and 6 bases had no gene match. This CDR3 contains 15 residues. CDR3 in DNA: TGCGCCAGCAGCCCGGGACAGGGGGAGTTCTACGAGCAGTACTTC. This sequence encodes CASSPGQGEFYEQYF. The full variable domain, with the rest looked up from reference TRBV5-1 and TRBJ2-7, is KAGVTQTPRYLIKTRGQQVTLSCSPISGHRSVSWYQQTPGQGLQFLFEYFSETQRNKGNFPGRFSGRQFSNSRSEMNVSTLELGDSALYLCASSPGQGEFYEQYFGPGTRLTVT.

The gene calls are TRBV30 and TRBJ2-7; no clear D. V lost 3 bases and J lost 2, with 11 bases in between. Per germline, CDR1 GTSNPN and CDR2 SVGIG (reference sequence). This CDR3 has 13 residues. This CDR3 reads CAWRTGLPYEQYF. Written as DNA, the CDR3 is TGTGCCTGGAGGACTGGATTACCCTACGAGCAGTACTTC.

Comment on this clone: The junction departs from the called germline gene at one end, perhaps through a read error. J is TRBJ2-1 and V is TRBV7-7; D is undetermined. The CDR3 totals 16 residues. Per germline, CDR1 SSHAT and CDR2 FNYEAQ (reference sequence). The CDR3 DNA reads TGTGCTAGCAGCTTAGATCGGACGACCTCCTCCAATGAGCAGTTCTTC. Amino acid sequence: CASSLDRTTSSNEQFF.

This clone showed up just once. CDR3 coding DNA: TGTGCCAGCTCACGGTCAGGGGGCAGCACTGAAGCTTTCTTT. It is translated as CASSRSGGSTEAFF. The chain is built from TRBV18 and TRBJ1-1, with 8 bases lining up with TRBD1. The CDR3 extends over 14 amino acids. Germline V gene sequence: CDR1 KGHSH, CDR2 LQKENI. J was trimmed by 4 bases and V by 4 bases; bases with no gene match: 5.

The chain combines TRBV27 with TRBJ2-5; 9 nucleotides align to TRBD2. The CDR3 length is 14 residues. Per germline, CDR1 MNHEY and CDR2 SMNVEV (reference sequence). Losses at the gene ends were 2 bases for V and 3 bases for J; bases not matched to a gene: 1. Here the CDR3 DNA reads TGTGCCAGCAGTTTAAGACTAGCGGAAGAGACCCAGTACTTC. Protein product: CASSLRLAEETQYF.

This chain uses TRBV11-3 with TRBJ1-2, with D unresolved. Trimming removed 2 bases at V and 4 bases at J, with 8 bases between. Germline V lookup: CDR1 SGHNT, CDR2 YENEEA. This CDR3 is 13 amino acids long. The CDR3: CASSLSQIYGYTF. DNA of the CDR3: TGTGCCAGCAGCTTAAGTCAGATCTATGGCTACACCTTC.

This clone has a handful of counts. The genes are TRBV19 and TRBJ2-1, with 7 nucleotides matching TRBD1. The J segment lost 0 bases and the V segment lost 6 bases, leaving 5 bases of the junction unmatched. The CDR3 is made up of 15 amino acids. Germline lookup yields CDR1 LNHDA and CDR2 SQIVND (reference sequence). The CDR3 DNA sequence: TGTGCCAGTAGAAAGGGACAGAGCTCCTACAATGAGCAGTTCTTC. As protein: CASRKGQSSYNEQFF.